Each of the 12 T cell receptor beta chains below was sequenced from the same sample in a study of regulatory T cells in long-lasting Graves disease. Both iRepertoire HTBI primers and Arm-PCR of CDR3 regions were used to build the TCR beta libraries. TCRdb independently ran MiXCR on the multiplex PCR reads; one entry per CDR3 protein. The sample includes a few hundred thousand distinct CDR3 sequences, around 22% of them seen just once. Regarding time point: persistent/refractory GD, antithyroid drugs over 5 years with positive TRAb. Extracted PBMC RNA gave rise to the TCR library. The input for sequencing was peripheral blood mononuclear cells (PBMCs), taken when the disease was refractory, from a patient treated with antithyroid drugs. Source of these receptors: a female donor with Graves disease.

The chain employs TRBV27 and TRBJ1-3; tentative D call: TRBD1 (5 bases). V dropped 4 bases and J dropped 6 bases, with 13 bases sitting between them. The germline V gene has CDR1 MNHEY and CDR2 SMNVEV (reference sequence). The CDR3 totals 14 residues. CDR3 sequence reads: CASSSRVRVNTIYF. In DNA form, the CDR3 reads TGTGCCAGCAGTTCCAGGGTTAGAGTAAACACCATATATTTT.

The chain joins TRBV18 to TRBJ2-7; 11 positions match TRBD2. Losses at the gene ends were 5 bases for V and 6 bases for J; bases not matched to a gene: 3. This CDR3 is built from 13 residues. CDR1 KGHSH and CDR2 LQKENI come from the germline V gene. The CDR3: CASSGGTSGEQYF. CDR3 coding DNA: TGTGCCAGCTCAGGAGGGACTAGCGGCGAGCAGTACTTC. Combining the CDR3 with reference TRBV18 and TRBJ2-7 gives the whole variable domain NAGVMQNPRHLVRRRGQEARLRCSPMKGHSHVYWYRQLPEEGLKFMVYLQKENIIDESGMPKERFSAEFPKEGPSILRIQQVVRGDSAAYFCASSGGTSGEQYFGPGTRLTVT.

Comment on this clonotype: At one end, the junction sequence differs from germline, possibly due to a read error. The CDR3 DNA reads as TGTGCCATCAGCGAGTTTATAGCGGGATCCTACAATGAGCAGTTCTTC. This sequence encodes CAISEFIAGSYNEQFF. The gene calls are TRBV10-3 and TRBJ2-1; 8 bases agree with TRBD2. The CDR3 runs 16 residues. Germline V gene lookup returns CDR1 ENHRY and CDR2 SYGVKD.

The genes are TRBV19 and TRBJ2-3, with TRBD2 identical over 13 bases. Germline CDR1 LNHDA, CDR2 SQIVND (reference sequence). The V and J ends lost 5 bases and 2 bases, in that order; junction bases with no gene match: 7. The CDR3 extends over 17 amino acids. This CDR3 reads CASSPRGLAGVTDTQYF. In nucleotides, the CDR3 is TGTGCCAGTAGTCCGAGAGGACTAGCGGGAGTCACAGATACGCAGTATTTT.

Ten or more counts support this clonotype. V and J are TRBV6-1 and TRBJ1-2; 7 bases line up with TRBD1. Trimming cost V 3 bases and J 0 bases; bases outside gene matches: 7. The CDR3 is 16 residues long. CDR1 and CDR2 from the germline V gene are MNHNS and SASEGT. The DNA for the CDR3 is TGTGCCAGCAGTGATTTGACAGGGATGTCTAACTATGGCTACACCTTC. This gives the protein CASSDLTGMSNYGYTF.

This clonotype showed up many times. The chain couples TRBV20-1 to TRBJ2-5; unclear D gene. Deletions cut 6 bases from V and 6 bases from J, with 14 bases between. The CDR3 runs 12 residues. The germline gives CDR1 DFQATT, CDR2 SNEGSKA (reference sequence). CDR3 residues: CSARLVSKTQYF. The CDR3, as DNA: TGCAGTGCCAGGCTAGTGTCAAAGACCCAGTACTTC.

This clonotype was counted between two and nine times. The chain carries TRBV6-1 and TRBJ2-7; 9 bases are shared with TRBD2. The V gene end was trimmed by 5 bases and the J gene end by 0 bases; junction bases not matched to a gene: 8. From germline, CDR1 is MNHNS and CDR2 SASEGT. The length of the CDR3 is 16 residues. This CDR3 reads CASSTLTSGRSYEQYF. In nucleotides, the CDR3 is TGTGCCAGCAGTACCCTAACTAGCGGGCGCTCCTACGAGCAGTACTTC.

This clonotype has a handful of counts. This chain uses TRBV7-2 with TRBJ2-2; 11 nucleotides align to TRBD2. Losses at the gene ends were 5 bases for V and 4 bases for J; bases not matched to a gene: 15. Germline lookup yields CDR1 SGHTA and CDR2 FQGNSA. The CDR3 runs to 19 residues. CDR3 sequence reads: CASSHMRLAGGPITGELFF. Here the CDR3 DNA reads TGTGCCAGCAGCCATATGAGGCTAGCGGGAGGACCCATCACCGGGGAGCTGTTTTTT.

This clonotype was found a few times. The chain couples TRBV19 to TRBJ1-1; D unresolved. The V and J ends lost 5 bases and 6 bases respectively, with 10 bases between them. The CDR3 is 12 amino acids. Germline assignment: CDR1 LNHDA and CDR2 SQIVND (reference sequence). The CDR3 sequence is CASSPATAEAFF. The DNA of the CDR3 is TGTGCCAGTAGTCCGGCTACCGCTGAAGCTTTCTTT.

V is TRBV12-3 or TRBV12-4 and J is TRBJ2-1, with 8 bases fitting TRBD2. The length of the CDR3 is 15 residues. J lost 9 bases, V lost 5 bases, and 12 bases had no gene match. The CDR3 bases are TGTGCCAGCAGTCCGTTTGCGGGAGGCGTTGGTGAGCAGTTCTTC. It yields the protein CASSPFAGGVGEQFF.

The V and J genes are TRBV29-1 and TRBJ1-1; D is perhaps TRBD1 (6 bases). This CDR3 region has 12 residues. Between the trimmed V and J ends, which lost 6 bases and 4 bases, there was a span of 12 bases. From germline, CDR1 is SQVTM and CDR2 ANQGSEA. DNA of the CDR3: TGCAGCGTGTGGGGGGGCAGCACTGAAGCTTTCTTT. It specifies CSVWGGSTEAFF.

This clonotype was observed a handful of times. This rearrangement joins TRBV10-3 to TRBJ1-1, with a tentative D call TRBD1 (5 bases). Between the trimmed V and J ends, which lost 4 bases and 3 bases, there was a span of 9 bases. Germline CDR1 ENHRY, CDR2 SYGVKD. The CDR3 is 13 residues long. CDR3 bases: TGTGCCATCAGTGCGGGGCAATACACTGAAGCTTTCTTT. Translating it yields CAISAGQYTEAFF.